The 25 T cell receptor beta chains given below trace back to one sample, sequenced in a study of neoadjuvant nivolumab and ipilimumab in lung cancer. The assay was immunoSEQ multiplex PCR, and TCRdb's table has in-frame clones only and misses some. This table holds 7,500 to 10,000 clones, about 81% found once. Sequencing was performed on peripheral blood, taken before neoadjuvant nivolumab, alone or with ipilimumab. These receptor sequences come from an adult with non-small cell lung cancer.

The V call is TRBV29-1, the J call TRBJ2-1; possibly TRBD2 for D (5 bases). The CDR3 is made up of 14 amino acids. The V gene's germline CDR1 is SQVTM and CDR2 ANQGSEA. V lost 3 bases and J 6 bases, leaving 15 bases between the germline ends. CDR3 region: CSVDRGGRSNEQFF. CDR3 nucleotide sequence: TGCAGCGTTGATCGTGGAGGAAGGTCCAATGAGCAGTTCTTC.

V usage is TRBV27 and J usage is TRBJ2-7; the D gene is possibly TRBD2 (5 bases). This CDR3 has 13 residues. V shed 6 bases and J shed 3 bases, with 12 bases lying between them. Germline V gives CDR1 MNHEY, CDR2 SMNVEV (reference sequence). The CDR3 protein is CASSLNRGYEQYF. The CDR3 coding sequence is TGTGCCAGCAGCTTAAACCGGGGCTACGAGCAGTACTTC.

The chain uses TRBV2 and TRBJ1-5, with D maybe TRBD1 (5 bases). Germline V CDR1 and CDR2: SNHLY, FYNNEI. Trimming removed 2 bases at V and 3 bases at J, with 11 bases between. The CDR3 contains 15 residues. The DNA for the CDR3 is TGTGCCAGCAGTGAATCCCCCAGGGCCAATCAGCCCCAGCATTTT. Its protein product is CASSESPRANQPQHF.

This clone has only a few counts. The rearrangement joins TRBV7-3 to TRBJ1-3, with 7 bases fitting TRBD1. Germline-derived CDR1 and CDR2 are SGHTA and FQGTGA. The CDR3 spans 18 residues. The ends lost 2 bases at V and 1 base at J; junction bases unmatched: 11. This chain's CDR3 is CASSLGPPYRGSGNTIYF. In DNA, the CDR3 is TGTGCCAGCAGCTTAGGCCCGCCATACAGGGGATCTGGAAACACCATATATTTT.

The chain couples TRBV11-2 to TRBJ1-4; D gene ambiguous. Between the trimmed V and J ends, which lost 2 bases and 5 bases, there was a span of 9 bases. The CDR3 is 14 amino acids. In germline, CDR1 is SGHAT, CDR2 FQNNGV. CDR3 bases: TGTGCCAGCAGCTTATCAGGCTCGAATGAAAAACTGTTTTTT. Translation gives CASSLSGSNEKLFF.

The chain uses TRBV27 and TRBJ2-2, with 7 bases fitting TRBD1. The CDR3 is made up of 15 amino acids. The V gene's germline CDR1 is MNHEY and CDR2 SMNVEV (reference sequence). V shed 5 bases and J 4 bases; nucleotides not matched to a gene: 7. The CDR3 nucleotides read TGTGCCAGCAGTCCCTGGACAGGCGGCACCGGGGAGCTGTTTTTT. Its translation: CASSPWTGGTGELFF.

This chain connects TRBV2 to TRBJ2-5; possibly TRBD1 for D (5 bases). Germline CDR1 SNHLY, CDR2 FYNNEI. This CDR3 is built from 13 residues. V lost 4 bases and J lost 2, with 8 bases in between. The CDR3, as DNA: TGTGCCAGCAGTGGACAGTTACAAGAGACCCAGTACTTC. Translated, it gives CASSGQLQETQYF.

J is TRBJ2-1 and V is TRBV28, with a tentative D call TRBD1 (5 bases). The V gene's germline CDR1 is MDHEN and CDR2 SYDVKM. Deletions cut 8 bases from V and 3 bases from J, with 17 bases between. The CDR3 extends over 15 amino acids. The CDR3 loop reads CASAPRRGYYNEQFF. The CDR3 DNA is TGTGCCAGCGCCCCGAGAAGGGGCTACTACAATGAGCAGTTCTTC.

The chain employs TRBV28 and TRBJ1-4, with TRBD1 matching 9 bases. From germline, CDR1 is MDHEN and CDR2 SYDVKM. The V gene end was trimmed by 2 bases and the J gene end by 7 bases; junction bases not matched to a gene: 8. The CDR3 spans 16 residues. CDR3 loop: CASSLEGTGIGEKLFF. DNA for the CDR3: TGTGCCAGCAGTTTAGAGGGGACAGGGATCGGTGAAAAACTGTTTTTT.

This chain uses TRBV5-1 with TRBJ1-4; TRBD1 matches at 8 bases. The trim removed 1 base at V and 8 bases at J, leaving 4 bases unmatched. This CDR3 is built from 14 residues. Germline V gene sequence: CDR1 SGHRS, CDR2 YFSETQ. In DNA, the CDR3 is TGCGCCAGCAGCTTGACAGGGGGAGGAGAAAAACTGTTTTTT. This gives the protein CASSLTGGGEKLFF.

The chain links TRBV7-9 to TRBJ2-3, with D possibly matching TRBD1 (5 bases). Germline V gene lookup returns CDR1 SEHNR and CDR2 FQNEAQ (reference sequence). This CDR3 has 16 amino acids. Trimming pared 4 bases from V and 6 bases from J, leaving 20 bases between. The CDR3 DNA reads TGTGCCAGCAGCTGGGGCTTTTCTTCGAGTGTTGATACGCAGTATTTT. This encodes CASSWGFSSSVDTQYF.

The rearrangement uses TRBV2 and TRBJ2-6; a possible D gene is TRBD1 (6 bases). Germline V lookup: CDR1 SNHLY, CDR2 FYNNEI. The CDR3 has 15 amino acids. Trimming left V 8 bases short and J 5 bases short, with 16 bases between. The CDR3 loop is CASLRNDRWANVLTF. The CDR3 DNA reads TGTGCCAGCCTGAGAAACGACAGGTGGGCCAACGTCCTGACTTTC.

V is TRBV18 and J is TRBJ2-5; D is ambiguous. V gave up 3 bases and J gave up 3 bases, with 2 bases separating them. The CDR3 length is 11 residues. CDR1 is KGHSH and CDR2 is LQKENI in the germline V gene. The CDR3 loop is CASSPKETQYF. CDR3 DNA sequence: TGTGCCAGCTCACCCAAAGAGACCCAGTACTTC.

V is TRBV11-3 and J is TRBJ2-1, with TRBD2 identical over 7 bases. Germline trimming cut 5 bases from V and 6 bases from J; bases unmatched to any gene: 4. Germline lookup yields CDR1 SGHNT and CDR2 YENEEA. CDR3 length: 13 residues. CDR3 coding DNA: TGTGCCAGCAGCCAGGGAGGGCCCAATGAGCAGTTCTTC. Protein sequence: CASSQGGPNEQFF. Combining the CDR3 with reference TRBV11-3 and TRBJ2-1 gives the whole variable domain EAGVVQSPRYKIIEKKQPVAFWCNPISGHNTLYWYLQNLGQGPELLIRYENEEAVDDSQLPKDRFSAERLKGVDSTLKIQPAELGDSAVYLCASSQGGPNEQFFGPGTRLTVL.

The rearrangement links TRBV5-8 to TRBJ2-1; the match to TRBD2 covers 11 bases. The CDR3 length is 15 residues. V lost 3 bases to trimming and J lost 4 bases; unmatched junction nucleotides: 3. Germline V lookup: CDR1 SGHTS, CDR2 YDEGEE. The CDR3 nucleotides read TGTGCCAGCAGCTCCGGGACTAGCGGTTACAATGAGCAGTTCTTC. This codes for CASSSGTSGYNEQFF.

The chain uses TRBV5-1 and TRBJ1-1, with D possibly TRBD1 on 5 matching bases. Germline V gives CDR1 SGHRS, CDR2 YFSETQ. The CDR3 has 15 amino acids. With 4 bases removed from V and 4 bases from J, the gap between germline ends came to 17 bases. The chain's CDR3 is CASSALGTPGTEAFF. The CDR3 DNA follows: TGCGCCAGCAGCGCTCTCGGGACCCCGGGCACTGAAGCTTTCTTT.

The chain recombines TRBV11-2 with TRBJ2-2, with 10 bases lining up with TRBD2. The germline V gene has CDR1 SGHAT and CDR2 FQNNGV. J gave up 1 base and V 4 bases, and 3 bases lay outside the gene matches. The CDR3 loop spans 16 amino acids. This CDR3 reads CASSSIAGGNTGELFF. The CDR3, as DNA: TGTGCCAGCAGCTCAATAGCGGGAGGGAACACCGGGGAGCTGTTTTTT.

This clone was recorded only once. The chain combines TRBV19 with TRBJ2-7, with 12 bases identical to TRBD1. V was clipped by 5 bases and J by 4 bases; unmatched bases: 6. The CDR3 runs 15 residues. Germline lookup yields CDR1 LNHDA and CDR2 SQIVND (reference sequence). In nucleotides, the CDR3 is TGTGCCAGTAGTGCGGGGACAGGGGGCAGATACGAGCAGTACTTC. It translates to CASSAGTGGRYEQYF.

V gene TRBV7-3 combines with J gene TRBJ1-2; D possibly corresponds to TRBD1 (5 bases). V was trimmed by 3 bases and J by 8 bases, leaving 13 bases between them. There are 13 residues in the CDR3. Germline loops: CDR1 SGHTA, CDR2 FQGTGA. The CDR3: CASSFMQGGGYTF. The DNA of the CDR3 is TGTGCCAGCAGCTTCATGCAGGGCGGGGGCTACACCTTC.

The V gene is TRBV5-1, the J gene TRBJ2-5, with D unresolved. Per the germline V gene, CDR1 is SGHRS and CDR2 is YFSETQ. The CDR3 spans 15 residues. V was pared by 2 bases and J by 2 bases, with 13 bases between. CDR3 sequence reads: CASSFQAGSQETQYF. CDR3 bases: TGCGCCAGCAGCTTCCAGGCAGGATCACAAGAGACCCAGTACTTC.

This clone was counted between two and nine times. The chain employs TRBV14 and TRBJ2-1, with no clear D. This CDR3 region has 11 residues. Trimming left V 1 base short and J 7 bases short, with 2 bases between. From germline, CDR1 is SGHDN and CDR2 FVKESK. CDR3 amino acids: CASSQANEQFF. CDR3 in DNA: TGTGCCAGCAGCCAAGCGAATGAGCAGTTCTTC.

The chain carries TRBV5-1 and TRBJ2-2; 7 positions agree with TRBD1. Germline V gene data show CDR1 as SGHRS and CDR2 as YFSETQ. J lost 2 bases, V lost 2 bases, and 3 bases had no gene match. The CDR3 length is 15 residues. CDR3 DNA sequence: TGCGCCAGCAGCTTCCGGGACAGAAACACCGGGGAGCTGTTTTTT. It codes for CASSFRDRNTGELFF.

This clone was detected a few times. The rearrangement links TRBV2 to TRBJ2-5; D gene uncertain. The ends were cut back, 6 bases at V and 5 bases at J, with 4 bases in the middle. There are 10 residues in the CDR3. Germline assignment: CDR1 SNHLY and CDR2 FYNNEI. The CDR3 region is CASRGETQYF. CDR3 DNA sequence: TGTGCCAGCAGGGGGGAGACCCAGTACTTC.

The V call is TRBV5-1, the J call TRBJ2-7, with D possibly being TRBD2 (7 bases). The V end was cut by 2 bases, the J end by 6 bases, with 12 bases between. The germline V gene has CDR1 SGHRS and CDR2 YFSETQ. This CDR3 region has 13 residues. Here the CDR3 reads CASSFGLGGEQYF. The CDR3 DNA follows: TGCGCCAGCAGCTTCGGACTAGGGGGCGAGCAGTACTTC.

The sample holds a few counts of this clone. The V gene is TRBV4-1, the J gene TRBJ1-1; weak D call: TRBD1 (5 bases). The germline gives CDR1 MGHRA, CDR2 YSYEKL. V shed 2 bases and J shed 10 bases, with 17 bases lying between them. This CDR3 spans 14 amino acids. CDR3 sequence: CASSQSRDGVSAFF. The CDR3 region has the DNA TGCGCCAGCAGCCAATCCCGGGACGGAGTATCAGCTTTCTTT.